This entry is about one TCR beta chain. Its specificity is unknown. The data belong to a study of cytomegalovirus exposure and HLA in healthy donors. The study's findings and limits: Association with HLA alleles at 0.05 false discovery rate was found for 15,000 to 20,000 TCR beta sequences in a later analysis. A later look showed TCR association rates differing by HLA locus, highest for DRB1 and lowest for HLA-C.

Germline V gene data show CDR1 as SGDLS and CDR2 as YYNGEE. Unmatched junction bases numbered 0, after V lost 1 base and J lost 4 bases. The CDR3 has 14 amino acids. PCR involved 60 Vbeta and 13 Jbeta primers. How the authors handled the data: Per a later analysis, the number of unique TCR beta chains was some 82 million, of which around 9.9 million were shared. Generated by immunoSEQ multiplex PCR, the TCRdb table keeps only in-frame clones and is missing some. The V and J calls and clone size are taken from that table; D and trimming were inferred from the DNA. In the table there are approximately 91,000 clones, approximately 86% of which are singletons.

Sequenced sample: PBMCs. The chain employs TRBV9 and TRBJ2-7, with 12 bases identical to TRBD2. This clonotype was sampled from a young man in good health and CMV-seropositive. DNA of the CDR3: TGTGCCAGCAGCGTAACTAGCGGGGGGTACGAGCAGTACTTC. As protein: CASSVTSGGYEQYF.